The T cell receptor (beta chain) under discussion was sequenced for a study of cytomegalovirus exposure and HLA in healthy donors. Findings and limits, study-wide: Reports indicate that TCR beta sequences accurately predicted the HLA-A and HLA-B alleles of most subjects. Generally TCR sequences proved uncommon, though certain public TCRs appeared in numerous donors. There were several of the most significant clusters that appeared linked to common viral pathogens in a later analysis. In an earlier analysis, productive rearrangement rates for most beta V segments clustered near 87% or 30%.

Germline V CDR1 and CDR2: SEHNR, FQNEAQ (reference sequence). Trimming took off 6 bases at V and 4 bases at J, with 14 bases between the two ends. CDR3 length: 14 amino acids. About this clone itself: What it recognizes is unknown.

PCR employed 60 Vbeta and 13 Jbeta primers. The table came from immunoSEQ multiplex PCR; TCRdb's copy has only in-frame clones and leaves some out. Among over 150,000 clones listed, 60% to 85% were seen once. This TCR derives from a male donor in good health and CMV-seropositive. The specimen sequenced was PBMCs. The chain uses TRBV7-9 and TRBJ2-3; TRBD2 is a possible D gene (6 bases). CDR3 amino acids: CASSGPGGADTQYF. DNA for the CDR3: TGTGCCAGCAGTGGACCAGGAGGGGCAGATACGCAGTATTTT.